This T cell receptor beta chain was found in a study of post-analysis software for immune sequencing data. The wider study: Relapsing-remitting, secondary progressive and progressive-relapsing forms made up the multiple sclerosis disease courses. Overall study findings and caveats: Normalized Chao1 diversity was significantly reduced in patients versus controls.

Unique molecular identifiers were carried by the TCR beta cDNA libraries. TCRdb ran MiXCR on the PCR reads and lists one entry per CDR3 protein. The sample carries about 770,000 distinct CDR3 sequences, around 42% recorded once. In the case of this clonotype: What it binds is unknown.

Sequenced sample: blood. The clonotype was recovered from a girl aged 10 to 17 with multiple sclerosis.

The CDR3 spells CASRVETGTQYF. DNA of the CDR3: TGTGCCAGCAGAGTGGAAACGGGGACGCAGTATTTT. J is TRBJ2-3 and V is TRBV12-3 or TRBV12-4; D is possibly TRBD2 (5 bases). V lost 6 bases and J lost 9, with 13 bases in between. CDR3 length: 12 amino acids.